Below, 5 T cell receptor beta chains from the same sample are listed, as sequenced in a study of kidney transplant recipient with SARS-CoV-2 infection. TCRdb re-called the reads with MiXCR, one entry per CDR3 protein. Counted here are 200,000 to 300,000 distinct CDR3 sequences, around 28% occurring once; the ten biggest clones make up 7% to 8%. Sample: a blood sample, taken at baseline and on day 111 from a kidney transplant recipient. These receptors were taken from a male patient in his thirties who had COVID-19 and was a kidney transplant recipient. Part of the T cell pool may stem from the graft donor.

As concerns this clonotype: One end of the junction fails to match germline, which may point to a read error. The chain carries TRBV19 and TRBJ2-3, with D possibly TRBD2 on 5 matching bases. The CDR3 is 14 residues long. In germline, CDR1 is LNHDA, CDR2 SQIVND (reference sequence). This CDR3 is CASRMLGEADTQYF. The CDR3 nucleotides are TGTGCCAGTCGTATGTTGGGAGAGGCAGATACGCAGTATTTT.

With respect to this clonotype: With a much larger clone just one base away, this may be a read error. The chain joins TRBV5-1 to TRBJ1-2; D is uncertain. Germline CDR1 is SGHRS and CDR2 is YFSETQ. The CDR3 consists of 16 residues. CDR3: CASHPRSVRKTYGYAF. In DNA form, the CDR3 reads TGCGCCAGCCATCCGAGATCGGTTCGAAAGACCTATGGCTACGCCTTC.

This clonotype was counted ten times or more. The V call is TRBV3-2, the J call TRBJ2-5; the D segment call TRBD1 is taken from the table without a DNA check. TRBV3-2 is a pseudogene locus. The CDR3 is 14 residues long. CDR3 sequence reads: CASSHRTGGETQYF. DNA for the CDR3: TGTGCCAGCAGCCATCGGACAGGGGGCGAGACCCAGTACTTC.

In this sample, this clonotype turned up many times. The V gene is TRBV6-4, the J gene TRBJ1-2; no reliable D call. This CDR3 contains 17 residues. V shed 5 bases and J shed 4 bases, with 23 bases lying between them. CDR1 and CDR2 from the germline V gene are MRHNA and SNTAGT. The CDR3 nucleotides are TGTGCCAGCAGTCTCCTCGACTCACACGGAAAGACCTATGGCTACACCTTC. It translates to CASSLLDSHGKTYGYTF.

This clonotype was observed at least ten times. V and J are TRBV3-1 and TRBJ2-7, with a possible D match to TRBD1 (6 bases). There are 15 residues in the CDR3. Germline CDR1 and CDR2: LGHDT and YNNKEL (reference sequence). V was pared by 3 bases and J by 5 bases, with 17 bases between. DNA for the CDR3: TGTGCCAGCAGCCAGGGAAGGGCAGGGGCCAACGAGCAGTACTTC. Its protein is CASSQGRAGANEQYF.